Sequencing of this T cell receptor (beta chain) was carried out in a study of cytomegalovirus exposure and HLA in healthy donors (dated by TCRdb to about 2017). Describing the broader study: An earlier analysis of roughly 500 of the donors reported roughly 300 Gb of sequence data and 117 million unique TCR beta sequences from some 180 million T cells. Rather than using new phenotypic data, the later analysis identified candidate immune exposures from TCR beta sequences and from how often those sequences occurred across donors. Donor age, sex, ethnicity and CMV serostatus were compiled together with the repertoire data. Among over 350 genotyped donors of the cohort, an average of around 240,000 unique TCR beta nucleotide sequences were sequenced per donor, roughly 20% of them non-productive. A later analysis re-examined previously published TCR beta repertoires from just over 650 donors and added high-resolution HLA genotyping to investigate patterns of TCR occurrence. An earlier analysis of about 600 of the donors used high-throughput TCR beta sequencing to judge whether each TCR beta V gene segment behaved as functional or pseudogenic. Roughly 310 gigabases of sequencing data and tens of millions of unique TCR sequences were included in an early release covering several hundred HLA-typed donors. In a later genetic analysis, genome-wide SNP genotypes for about 55% of the 666 donors were used, and that subset was treated as a discovery cohort. Of the approximately 400 genotyped donors, about 84% fell in the genetic ancestry cluster associated with self-reported Caucasian donors. Class I and class II HLA loci were covered by the typing at four-digit resolution. The study profiled the T cell repertoires of under 850 subjects by immunosequencing and related them to cytomegalovirus serostatus. In addition to the first cohort of around 670 subjects, a separate validation cohort of approximately 130 different subjects was used. Every repertoire in the discovery cohort had been generated on one and the same sequencing platform. The study aimed to test whether signatures of past pathogen exposure could be identified by cataloging public T cell receptors. To predict cytomegalovirus infection status, the study brought together high-throughput TCR immunosequencing, statistical association of individual TCRs with disease status, and machine learning. The number of typed donors differed by locus: roughly 620-640 for A, B, C, DRB1 and DQB1; some 500 for DQA1; 606 for DPA1; and around 450 for DPB1. Four to six DR-DQ haplotypes were handled as single units for association and clustering, since linkage in the cohort was strong. The paper's findings and limits, for the study overall: Most CMV-associated TCR beta chains appeared to be HLA-restricted in a later analysis, and the HLA associations seemed to be driven largely by CMV exposure. In an earlier analysis of some 540 of the donors, most TCR beta V segments appeared in productive rearrangements about 90% or about 30% of the time, broadly matching IMGT annotations. Because some donors lacked HLA typing at each locus, the association tests relied only on the typed subset. A further reported finding was that TCR beta sequences accurately predicted the HLA-A and HLA-B alleles for most subjects in the first cohort. The only immune exposure information available for the cohort was CMV serostatus. In a later analysis, HLA-associated TCR beta chains showed more clonal expansion and lower generation probabilities than non-associated chains that were equally common. The 87-base-pair reads could not distinguish some IMGT-functional V segments, including TRBV6-2 and TRBV6-3, so those segments were excluded. The study gave a list of 150 to 200 TCR beta chains associated with cytomegalovirus. According to the authors, the approach could potentially be generalized to other disease states and immunological phenotypes. Three of the identified cytomegalovirus-associated TCR beta chains were confirmed in vitro to be specific for cytomegalovirus antigens. Assigning TCR associations to individual alleles was difficult when HLA alleles, especially DR and DQ, strongly co-occurred. The cohort was sequenced for TCR beta chains only, and without alpha or paired-chain data the features that could be detected were limited. The earlier analysis of some 560 of the donors excluded 15 to 20 rarely observed V segments, including chromosome 9 orphons, because counts were too low. Correlated functional status among segregating V segments might reflect linkage disequilibrium, but an unknown experimental factor could not be ruled out. In a later analysis, TCR association rates were found to vary across HLA loci, with the most associated TCRs seen for DRB1 alleles and the fewest for HLA-C alleles. An association between a missense DCLRE1C variant and V-gene and J-gene trimming of TCR beta chains was found in a later genetic analysis and replicated in an independent cohort. In both the original and validation cohorts, the classifier was reported to diagnose cytomegalovirus status with high specificity and sensitivity. Compared with the approximately 700-donor mean, donors in an Asian-associated ancestry cluster had fewer N-insertions in productive TCRs, according to a later genetic analysis. The presence/absence analyses assumed that sequencing depth was roughly uniform across donors, and that assumption may not be true. Specific HLA alleles were associated with 18,000 or so TCR beta sequences at a false discovery rate of 0.05 in a later analysis. While some public TCRs were present in many individuals, most TCR sequences turned up only very rarely across donors. According to a later analysis, parvovirus B19, influenza, CMV and Epstein-Barr virus appeared linked to several top co-occurrence clusters. A cluster of highly shared sequence variants was judged likely to be a technical artifact of the sequencing pipeline.

A word on this clone: Its target antigen remains unknown. No qualities accompany the bases; no much larger clone lies one base away.

Library creation used the immunoSEQ multiplex PCR assay. A mixture of 60 forward primers for TCR Vbeta segments and 13 reverse primers for TCR Jbeta segments was used in the multiplex PCR. Amplification of the CDR3 region of rearranged TCR beta genes was performed with a multiplex PCR assay on genomic DNA. Amplified TCR beta libraries were sequenced as 87-base-pair reads on the Illumina HiSeq System. The study's processing was this. In a later analysis, about 80 million unique TCR beta chains were counted across the roughly 670 repertoires, and around 10 million of these chains were shared by at least two donors. Raw reads were error-corrected and collapsed into unique sequences by a nearest-neighbor algorithm in which closely related sequences were merged to remove PCR and sequencing errors. To assign V, D and J gene segments, CDR3 sequences were aligned to IMGT reference sequences. Each retained sequence needed at least a six-nucleotide match to both a V gene segment and a J gene segment. A rearrangement counted as productive if the CDR3 had no stop codons and remained in frame with V and J, and every other rearrangement counted as non-productive. CDR3 was defined according to IMGT convention as the region running from the second conserved V-encoded cysteine to the conserved J-encoded phenylalanine. Sequences without an unambiguous match to a single V gene segment were excluded from the earlier analysis of approximately 560 of the donors. An earlier analysis of some 610 of the donors called V segments functional above 56.7% productive rearrangements and segregating when the between-donor standard deviation exceeded 5%. A statistical classification framework was built for diagnosing cytomegalovirus status from the catalog of TCR beta chain sequences. V and J gene assignment, in a later analysis, came from comparing TCR nucleotide sequences with IMGT/GENE-DB human TR gene sequences. In a later analysis, CDR3 sequences and most-parsimonious VDJ recombination scenarios were assigned using the TCRdist pipeline. In a later analysis, each TCR beta chain was defined by its CDR3 amino acid sequence together with its V-gene family, and reads without a unique V-gene family were excluded. As a way to deal with suspected cross-contamination and a sequencing artifact, a later analysis dropped hundreds of nucleotide sequences that were highly shared and had low generation probability. For each public chain, a later analysis derived a clonal expansion index from normalized ranks of inferred template counts within each repertoire. In a later analysis, generation probabilities were computed with a VDJ recombination model fitted to out-of-frame rearrangements, and the resulting probabilities were checked against IGoR. A later analysis scored TCR-TCR, TCR-HLA and TCR-CMV co-occurrence with hypergeometric tests, applying a repertoire-size bias correction to TCR pairs. In a later analysis, false discovery rates were estimated by permuting HLA or CMV assignments 20 times. In a later analysis, co-occurring TCRs were grouped using DBSCAN, with TCRdist sequence similarity added in when clustering inside HLA-allele-positive subsets. Repertoires with fewer than 30,000 or more than 120,000 public chains were left out of co-occurrence clustering, as were several repertoires with anomalous nucleotide sharing. This is the immuneACCESS table as TCRdb keeps it, with only in-frame sequences that have V and J called. A part of the clones is gone; compared with another copy, unresolved V genes explain less than half, and the rest is unexplained. D and trimming were read from the DNA, whereas the V and J calls and clone size are those reported in that table. For this sample the table gives 30,000 to 40,000 clones, of which around 83% were detected only once. 3.6% of the sample is taken by the ten largest.

In total, 600 or so healthy bone marrow donors made up the cohort. At the time of sampling, all cohort members were nominally healthy, though unrecorded immune exposures were likely present. The donor tested CMV seronegative, placing the donor among the roughly 340 seronegative members of the cohort. Every donor gave a peripheral blood sample, and the peripheral blood mononuclear cells from that sample were used for TCR beta sequencing. Genomic DNA was extracted from the blood cell samples with the Qiagen DNeasy Blood Extraction Kit. V is cut back by 6 bases and J by 1 base, with 7 bases in the junction unmatched. From the cysteine up to the phenylalanine, the CDR3 has a length of 15 residues. Only the CDR3 DNA stays, 45 bases, in frame from base 1. CDR1 and CDR2 (MNHEY, SVGAGI) derive from the germline V gene.

Material for sequencing was PBMCs. This TCR was recovered from a woman aged 18 to 35 in good health and CMV-seronegative. The chain couples TRBV6-5 to TRBJ2-3, with TRBD2 matching 7 junction bases. The CDR3 corresponds to CASSPTSWGTDTQYF. The sequenced DNA is TGTGCCAGCAGCCCGACTAGCTGGGGCACAGATACGCAGTATTTT.